These T cell receptor beta chains were read from a single sample in a study of T-cell memory formation after mild COVID-19. TCRdb independently ran MiXCR on the 5' RACE reads; one entry per CDR3 protein. The sample yields about 38,000 distinct CDR3 sequences, approximately 10% seen once. Sample: PBMCs or a T cell subset sorted from them (not recorded which). The source is a man between 18 and 29 years old who had mild COVID-19 (a few samples of this study predate the infection). Cell type and time point are not known. Each CDR3 is given with its conserved first and last residue. A D gene is named only where the DNA matches it firmly. The size of a clone is reported for some rows only, either as once, few or many, or as a class for expanded clones.

TRBV3-1	few	TRBJ1-5	NA	TGTGCCAGCAGCCAAGTTGATCAGCCCCAGCATTTT	CASSQVDQPQHF
TRBV4-3	few	TRBJ1-2	NA	TGCGCCAGCAGCCAAATAGTACTGCCGGAAAATGGCTACACCTTC	CASSQIVLPENGYTF
TRBV12-3/TRBV12-4	NA	TRBJ2-7	NA	TGTGCCAGCAGTGCTGGGGCGGTGCTCTCCTACGAGCAGTACTTC	CASSAGAVLSYEQYF
TRBV28	many	TRBJ2-5	NA	TGTGCCAGCAGTTTATACCAGGTTGGGACCCAGTACTTC	CASSLYQVGTQYF
TRBV5-4	many	TRBJ2-1	TRBD2	TGTGCCAGCAGCTTGGAACTAGCGGGGGGGCCGTCCAATGAGCAGTTCTTC	CASSLELAGGPSNEQFF
TRBV3-1	few	TRBJ2-5	TRBD2	TGTGCCAGCAGTCAAGCGGGGCTTAATCAAGAGACCCAGTACTTC	CASSQAGLNQETQYF
TRBV24-1	many	TRBJ2-5	NA	TGTGCCACCAGCGCTGCAGGGTCCCAAGAGACCCAGTACTTC	CATSAAGSQETQYF
TRBV7-2	many	TRBJ2-3	TRBD2	TGTGCCAGCAGCCCCCCCGGACTAGCGGGGGGTGGAGATACGCAGTATTTT	CASSPPGLAGGGDTQYF
TRBV5-1	many	TRBJ2-5	NA	TGCGCCAGCAGCTTGGACCCGGCGGGGCAAGAGACCCAGTACTTC	CASSLDPAGQETQYF
TRBV6-4	NA	TRBJ2-6	NA	TGTGCCAGCAGTGGAACGACTGCTACTGGGGCCAACGTCCTGACTTTC	CASSGTTATGANVLTF
TRBV9	many	TRBJ1-3	NA	TGTGCCAGCAGCGTAAACACCGGCTTCTCTGGAAACACCATATATTTT	CASSVNTGFSGNTIYF
TRBV6-4	many	TRBJ2-3	TRBD2	TGTGCCAGCAGTGCCAGCGGGGGTTCCACAGATACGCAGTATTTT	CASSASGGSTDTQYF
TRBV6-2/TRBV6-3	few	TRBJ1-2	NA	TGTGCCAGCAGTTACTCAGGGGGTCTTACCTTC	CASSYSGGLTF
TRBV27	many	TRBJ2-7	NA	TGTGCCATCGCTAAAAGCCGGACAGAGCCCTACGAGCAGTACTTC	CAIAKSRTEPYEQYF
TRBV4-3	few	TRBJ2-1	NA	TGCGCCAGCAGCCAAGATTCCCCACAGGTGAGCTCCTACAATGAGCAGTTCTTC	CASSQDSPQVSSYNEQFF
TRBV29-1	NA	TRBJ1-1	TRBD1	TGCAGCGTTGTACCAGGGGGCACTGAAGCTTTCTTT	CSVVPGGTEAFF
TRBV7-6	many	TRBJ2-3	TRBD2	TGTGCCAGCAGCTTAGCCCGGTGGGGGCGGGGGGGCCGCGCAGATACGCAGTATTTT	CASSLARWGRGGRADTQYF
TRBV2	many	TRBJ1-2	NA	TGTGCCAGCACGGAGAGGGGTGGAGACGGCTACACCTTC	CASTERGGDGYTF